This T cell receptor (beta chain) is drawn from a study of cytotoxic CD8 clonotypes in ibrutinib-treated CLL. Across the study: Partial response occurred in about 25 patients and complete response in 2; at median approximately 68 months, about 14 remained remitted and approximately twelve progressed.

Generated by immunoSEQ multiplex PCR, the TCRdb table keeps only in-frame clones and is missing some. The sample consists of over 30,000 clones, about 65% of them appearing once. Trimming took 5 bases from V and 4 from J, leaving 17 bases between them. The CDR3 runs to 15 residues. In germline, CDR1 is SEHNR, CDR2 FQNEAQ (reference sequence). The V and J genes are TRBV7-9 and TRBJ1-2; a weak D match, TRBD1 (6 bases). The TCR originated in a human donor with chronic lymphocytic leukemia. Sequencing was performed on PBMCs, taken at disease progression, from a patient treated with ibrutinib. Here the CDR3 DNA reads TGTGCCAGCAGCCGGGGGGACCAGGGGAGCTATGGCTACACCTTC. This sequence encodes CASSRGDQGSYGYTF.